There are many counts of the clone carrying this TCR beta chain. Its antigen is as yet unknown. TCRdb reanalysed the 5' RACE reads using MiXCR and keeps one entry per CDR3 protein. The sample has more than 10,000 distinct CDR3 sequences; over 5.5% are singletons. Described time point: sample taken at primary tumor resection. This sample was taken from a study of spatial heterogeneity in lung cancer. Whole-study findings and limits: Expanded alpha and beta TCR counts within tumors tracked tumor mutation counts.

The sequence was collected from a female donor with early-stage non-small cell lung cancer. The source was lung tumor tissue, collected at surgery.

The CDR3 is CASKGDTFEKLFF. CDR3 sequence (DNA): TGTGCCAGCAAGGGGGACACCTTTGAAAAACTGTTTTTT. The rearrangement uses TRBV7-2 and TRBJ1-4; possibly TRBD1 for D (6 bases). The length of the CDR3 is 13 residues. Trimming stripped 7 bases from V and 7 bases from J, with 13 bases between. Germline V gene data show CDR1 as SGHTA and CDR2 as FQGNSA.